A selection of T cell receptor beta chains follows, all from one sample in a study of blood T cell repertoires in COVID-19. The assay was immunoSEQ multiplex PCR, and TCRdb's table has in-frame clones only and misses some. The sample consists of around 270,000 clones, about 85% of them appearing once. Material for sequencing was peripheral blood. These receptors all come from a man in his fifties or sixties with acute or convalescent COVID-19. Both conserved end residues are part of each CDR3. The D gene is left open where the match is weak. Expanded clones are given a class, and other clones once, few, many or no size at all.

V	D	size	J	CDR3	DNA
TRBV19	-	-	TRBJ2-3	CAAEAGGSDTQYF	TGTGCCGCCGAGGCAGGGGGGTCGGATACGCAGTATTTT
TRBV19	TRBD2	-	TRBJ2-7	CASSPWGTSVSYEQYF	TGTGCCAGTAGCCCCTGGGGGACTAGCGTGTCCTACGAGCAGTACTTC
TRBV13	-	-	TRBJ2-1	CASSSDPSREQFF	TGTGCCAGCAGCTCAGATCCCTCCCGAGAGCAGTTCTTC
TRBV2	TRBD1	-	TRBJ1-2	CASSGTGGPVGGYTF	TGTGCCAGCAGTGGGACAGGGGGACCAGTGGGAGGCTACACCTTC
TRBV4-1	-	few	TRBJ2-5	CASSQVGGQETQYF	TGCGCCAGCAGCCAAGTAGGAGGCCAAGAGACCCAGTACTTC
TRBV29-1	TRBD1	-	TRBJ1-2	CSVSTGTGNGYTF	TGCAGCGTCTCTACCGGGACAGGGAATGGCTACACCTTC
TRBV10-1	TRBD2	-	TRBJ2-1	CASKRTSGSKNEQFF	TGCGCCAGCAAAAGGACTAGCGGGAGTAAGAATGAGCAGTTCTTC
TRBV4-2	-	-	TRBJ1-5	CASSQGSGGSQPQHF	TGTGCCAGCAGCCAAGGTTCGGGGGGAAGTCAGCCCCAGCATTTT
TRBV18	-	-	TRBJ1-5	CASSWTDNQPQHF	TGTGCCAGCTCATGGACAGATAATCAGCCCCAGCATTTT
TRBV16	TRBD1	few	TRBJ1-4	CASRKDRGSYEKLFF	TGTGCCAGCAGGAAGGACAGGGGAAGCTATGAAAAACTGTTTTTT
TRBV24-1	TRBD2	many	TRBJ2-7	CANDHSGRAYEQYF	TGTGCCAATGACCATAGCGGGAGGGCATACGAGCAGTACTTC
TRBV20-1	TRBD1	-	TRBJ1-2	CSASGQGAYGYTF	TGCAGTGCTAGTGGACAGGGGGCTTATGGCTACACCTTC
TRBV19	-	-	TRBJ2-7	CASSNPPSGPFYEQYF	TGTGCCAGTAGTAACCCCCCAAGCGGGCCGTTCTACGAGCAGTACTTC
TRBV7-3	TRBD2	few	TRBJ2-7	CASNQIPREDEQYF	TGTGCCAGCAACCAGATACCCCGGGAGGACGAGCAGTACTTC